What follows are 27 T cell receptor beta chains derived from one specimen sequenced in a study of blood T cell repertoires in COVID-19. Sequenced by immunoSEQ multiplex PCR; TCRdb stores in-frame clones only, minus some. The sample yields about 94,000 clones, 74% seen once. The sample consisted of peripheral blood. The source of these receptors is a man between 65 and 80 years old with COVID-19, enrolled during active disease.

In DNA, the CDR3 is TGTGCCAGCACCTTAGGCGGAGATACGCAGTATTTT. The encoded protein is CASTLGGDTQYF. The V gene is TRBV2, the J gene TRBJ2-3; D call uncertain. Germline-derived CDR1 and CDR2 are SNHLY and FYNNEI. The CDR3 runs 12 residues. Trimming removed 7 bases at V and 5 bases at J, with 10 bases between. The variable domain in full, completed from reference TRBV2 and TRBJ2-3, reads EPEVTQTPSHQVTQMGQEVILRCVPISNHLYFYWYRQILGQKVEFLVSFYNNEISEKSEIFDDQFSVERPDGSNFTLKIRSTKLEDSAMYFCASTLGGDTQYFGPGTRLTVL.

V and J are TRBV15 and TRBJ2-3; TRBD2 aligns across 7 bases. The CDR3 extends over 13 amino acids. CDR1 is LNHNV, CDR2 YYDKDF, per germline (reference sequence). Losses at the gene ends were 1 base for V and 12 bases for J; bases not matched to a gene: 7. DNA of the CDR3: TGTGCCACCAGCAGAGGCCCAGGGAGGGATCAGTATTTT. It codes for CATSRGPGRDQYF.

The V gene is TRBV2, the J gene TRBJ2-1, with a weak D call TRBD1 (5 bases). The length of the CDR3 is 11 residues. Germline CDR1 reads SNHLY; CDR2 reads FYNNEI. V gave up 8 bases and J gave up 8 bases, with 10 bases separating them. The CDR3 nucleotides are TGTGCCAGCCGCCAGGGATATGAGCAGTTCTTC. Its protein product is CASRQGYEQFF.

This clone has only a few counts. The chain joins TRBV5-1 to TRBJ2-1; 10 bases agree with TRBD2. Looked up from germline, CDR1 is SGHRS and CDR2 is YFSETQ. Trimming cost V 7 bases and J 0 bases; bases outside gene matches: 4. The CDR3 consists of 15 residues. In DNA, the CDR3 is TGCGCCAGCCGGACTAGCGGCTACTCCTACAATGAGCAGTTCTTC. Translated: CASRTSGYSYNEQFF. The complete variable domain, with remaining parts taken from reference TRBV5-1 and TRBJ2-1, reads KAGVTQTPRYLIKTRGQQVTLSCSPISGHRSVSWYQQTPGQGLQFLFEYFSETQRNKGNFPGRFSGRQFSNSRSEMNVSTLELGDSALYLCASRTSGYSYNEQFFGPGTRLTVL.

The chain links TRBV5-4 to TRBJ2-7; D remains unclear. The germline gives CDR1 SGHNT, CDR2 YYREEE (reference sequence). V lost 6 bases, J lost 3 bases, and 22 bases lay in between. This CDR3 is built from 16 residues. In nucleotides, the CDR3 is TGTGCCAGCAACTTCCCACCGTTGGTAGCCAGCTACGAGCAGTACTTC. Translation gives CASNFPPLVASYEQYF. Full variable domain (remainder filled in from reference TRBV5-4 and TRBJ2-7): ETGVTQSPTHLIKTRGQQVTLRCSSQSGHNTVSWYQQALGQGPQFIFQYYREEENGRGNFPPRFSGLQFPNYSSELNVNALELDDSALYLCASNFPPLVASYEQYFGPGTRLTVT.

CDR3 coding DNA: TGTGCCAGTAGTAAACAGGGTCCCTTCAATCAGCCCCAGCATTTT. Protein product: CASSKQGPFNQPQHF. The V and J genes are TRBV19 and TRBJ1-5, with D maybe TRBD1 (6 bases). From germline, CDR1 is LNHDA and CDR2 SQIVND (reference sequence). The V and J ends lost 4 bases and 3 bases respectively, with 13 bases between them. The length of the CDR3 is 15 residues.

The table lists this clone with a few counts. V and J are TRBV5-1 and TRBJ2-7; D unclear. This CDR3 is 12 amino acids long. V was clipped by 4 bases and J by 4 bases, with 9 bases between them. Germline V lookup: CDR1 SGHRS, CDR2 YFSETQ. Here the CDR3 DNA reads TGCGCCAGCAGCCGCGGAATGTACGAGCAGTACTTC. Its translation: CASSRGMYEQYF. The complete variable domain, with remaining parts taken from reference TRBV5-1 and TRBJ2-7, reads KAGVTQTPRYLIKTRGQQVTLSCSPISGHRSVSWYQQTPGQGLQFLFEYFSETQRNKGNFPGRFSGRQFSNSRSEMNVSTLELGDSALYLCASSRGMYEQYFGPGTRLTVT.

The CDR3 spells CASSLAEHLAGGSEQYF. CDR3 in DNA: TGCGCCAGCAGCTTGGCGGAACATCTAGCGGGAGGGTCCGAGCAGTACTTC. The V call is TRBV5-1, the J call TRBJ2-7, with 12 positions matching TRBD2. The trim removed 0 bases at V and 6 bases at J, leaving 10 bases unmatched. Germline values: CDR1 SGHRS, CDR2 YFSETQ. CDR3 size: 17 residues.

The genes are TRBV7-2 and TRBJ2-1; TRBD2 matches 7 bases. V gave up 2 bases and J gave up 9 bases; unmatched junction bases: 7. Per the germline V gene, CDR1 is SGHTA and CDR2 is FQGNSA. The CDR3 runs to 14 residues. In DNA form, the CDR3 reads TGTGCCAGCAGCTTAATTGGGAGGGACGGTGAGCAGTTCTTC. As protein: CASSLIGRDGEQFF.

V usage is TRBV15 and J usage is TRBJ2-1; TRBD2 agrees at 15 bases. The CDR3 has 16 amino acids. J gave up 6 bases and V 3 bases, and 3 bases lay outside the gene matches. The germline gives CDR1 LNHNV, CDR2 YYDKDF (reference sequence). The CDR3 nucleotides read TGTGCCACCAGCAGTGGACTAGCGGGAGGGCTCAATGAGCAGTTCTTC. Protein sequence: CATSSGLAGGLNEQFF.

The CDR3 reads CASSVDMEQPQHF. CDR3 DNA: TGTGCCAGCAGCGTAGATATGGAGCAGCCCCAGCATTTT. The gene calls are TRBV9 and TRBJ1-5; D remains ambiguous. The V end was cut by 0 bases, the J end by 7 bases, with 8 bases between. CDR1 and CDR2 from the germline V gene are SGDLS and YYNGEE. The CDR3 has 13 amino acids.

The V and J genes are TRBV4-1 and TRBJ2-1; possible D gene TRBD1, 6 bases. Trimming took off 6 bases at V and 2 bases at J, with 14 bases between the two ends. CDR3 length: 15 amino acids. Germline-derived CDR1 and CDR2 are MGHRA and YSYEKL. In DNA, the CDR3 is TGCGCCAGCAGTTTCCGACAGGAGCCCTACAATGAGCAGTTCTTC. This codes for CASSFRQEPYNEQFF.

The chain couples TRBV4-1 to TRBJ2-7, with TRBD2 as a possible D gene (5 bases). V lost 4 bases and J lost 6, with 16 bases in between. Germline CDR1 MGHRA, CDR2 YSYEKL. This CDR3 has 14 amino acids. The CDR3 DNA reads as TGCGCCAGCAGCCTGTACGTGGAGGCGGGCGAGCAGTACTTC. Residues: CASSLYVEAGEQYF.

The chain couples TRBV7-2 to TRBJ2-7; no clear D. The germline CDR1 and CDR2 sequences are SGHTA and FQGNSA. The ends were cut back, 1 base at V and 4 bases at J, with 5 bases in the middle. The CDR3 contains 12 residues. In DNA, the CDR3 is TGTGCCAGCAGCTTAGACAATTACGAGCAGTACTTC. It translates to CASSLDNYEQYF.

This clone was observed a few times. V usage is TRBV19 and J usage is TRBJ2-4; 11 bases are shared with TRBD1. CDR3 size: 15 residues. V was pared by 6 bases and J by 3 bases, with 4 bases of the junction left unmatched. CDR1 is LNHDA and CDR2 is SQIVND in the germline V gene (reference sequence). The CDR3 coding sequence is TGTGCCAGTAGCTTGGGACAGGGGGGCAAAAACATTCAGTACTTC. This sequence encodes CASSLGQGGKNIQYF.

V is TRBV27 and J is TRBJ1-2, with unresolved D. V was clipped by 6 bases and J by 0 bases, with 8 bases between them. CDR3 size: 13 residues. CDR1 is MNHEY and CDR2 is SMNVEV in the germline V gene (reference sequence). The CDR3 region has the DNA TGTGCCAGCAGCCTTACAGCTAACTATGGCTACACCTTC. Protein product: CASSLTANYGYTF.

The chain has TRBV7-2 and TRBJ2-7; 9 positions agree with TRBD1. V lost 5 bases and J lost 1; bases outside the gene matches: 12. The length of the CDR3 is 17 residues. Per the germline V gene, CDR1 is SGHTA and CDR2 is FQGNSA. This CDR3 reads CASSAPSGQGASYEQYF. In DNA, the CDR3 is TGTGCCAGCAGCGCACCCTCGGGACAGGGAGCGTCCTACGAGCAGTACTTC.

The gene calls are TRBV5-4 and TRBJ1-2; 9 bases match TRBD1. After removal of 4 bases from V and 3 bases from J, the junction contained 7 bases not matched to a gene. The CDR3 covers 15 residues. Germline V lookup: CDR1 SGHNT, CDR2 YYREEE (reference sequence). The CDR3 DNA sequence: TGTGCCAGCAGCACAAGTGGGACAGGGCACTATGGCTACACCTTC. Translated, it gives CASSTSGTGHYGYTF.

The genes are TRBV6-2 or TRBV6-3 and TRBJ2-3; TRBD1 aligns across 10 bases. The CDR3 is made up of 16 amino acids. With 5 bases clipped from V and 1 base from J, the junction kept 6 bases outside the gene matches. Germline assignment: CDR1 MNHEY and CDR2 SVGEGT. CDR3: CASSLRGTGGTDTQYF. The CDR3 region has the DNA TGTGCCAGCAGTCTCCGAGGGACAGGGGGCACAGATACGCAGTATTTT.

This chain connects TRBV6-1 to TRBJ1-2, with 7 bases that match TRBD1. Germline values: CDR1 MNHNS, CDR2 SASEGT. Trimming at V came to 5 bases and at J to 4 bases, leaving 10 bases not matched to a gene. CDR3 size: 15 residues. DNA for the CDR3: TGTGCCAGCAGTTCTATACAGGGGAGTATCTATGGCTACACCTTC. Its translation is CASSSIQGSIYGYTF.

The chain joins TRBV7-3 to TRBJ2-1; 14 bases line up with TRBD2. After removal of 6 bases from V and 5 bases from J, the junction contained 12 bases not matched to a gene. The CDR3 length is 18 residues. Germline-derived CDR1 and CDR2 are SGHTA and FQGTGA. CDR3 loop: CASSLGAGTSGRDNEQFF. CDR3 DNA sequence: TGTGCCAGCAGTTTGGGCGCCGGGACTAGCGGGAGAGACAATGAGCAGTTCTTC.

This chain links TRBV27 with TRBJ2-7; 8 nucleotides align to TRBD2. The CDR3 covers 18 residues. Trimming took 0 bases from V and 0 from J; bases not matched to a gene: 10. Per germline, CDR1 MNHEY and CDR2 SMNVEV (reference sequence). The CDR3 DNA is TGTGCCAGCAGTTTATCCTCGACTAGCGCTACATACTCCTACGAGCAGTACTTC. This translates into CASSLSSTSATYSYEQYF.

V and J are TRBV29-1 and TRBJ2-3; 10 nucleotides agree with TRBD2. CDR1 is SQVTM, CDR2 ANQGSEA, per germline. CDR3 length equals 15 residues. V trimming: 5 bases; J trimming: 4 bases; junction bases outside the gene matches: 9. In nucleotides, the CDR3 is TGCAGCGTTCGACCTAGCGGGAGTGGGCCAGATACGCAGTATTTT. It codes for CSVRPSGSGPDTQYF.

The J gene is TRBJ1-5, the V gene TRBV6-2 or TRBV6-3; 7 bases match TRBD1. From germline, CDR1 is MNHEY and CDR2 SVGEGT. The CDR3 is made up of 16 amino acids. V was pared by 5 bases and J by 6 bases, with 13 bases of the junction left unmatched. CDR3 sequence (DNA): TGTGCCAGCAGTCTCGGCCTACGGACAGGCAGTCAGCCCCAGCATTTT. It yields the protein CASSLGLRTGSQPQHF.

The chain has TRBV4-3 and TRBJ1-2; TRBD1 is a possible D gene (6 bases). The CDR3 spans 16 residues. The V end was cut by 4 bases, the J end by 7 bases, with 22 bases between. Germline V lookup: CDR1 LGHNA, CDR2 YSLEER. This CDR3 reads CASSRASDQGFGGYTF. In DNA, the CDR3 is TGCGCCAGCAGCCGAGCGTCAGACCAGGGGTTTGGTGGCTACACCTTC.

Regarding this clone: The junction does not match germline at one end; this may be a read error. V gene TRBV7-7 combines with J gene TRBJ2-3, with 9 nucleotides matching TRBD2. CDR1 SSHAT and CDR2 FNYEAQ come from the germline V gene (reference sequence). This CDR3 has 14 amino acids. The CDR3 DNA reads as TGTGCTAGCAGCTTAGTAGCGGGGGCGGATACGCAGTATTTT. It codes for CASSLVAGADTQYF.

The chain carries TRBV30 and TRBJ1-2, with D uncertain. Germline CDR1 reads GTSNPN; CDR2 reads SVGIG (reference sequence). Trimming cost V 5 bases and J 2 bases, with 9 bases left between them. The CDR3 runs 12 residues. DNA for the CDR3: TGTGCCTGGCACAGATTAAACTATGGCTACACCTTC. Translating gives CAWHRLNYGYTF.